What follows are 5 T cell receptor beta chains derived from one specimen sequenced in a study of T cells after posttransplantation cyclophosphamide. Measured with immunoSEQ multiplex PCR; TCRdb has only the in-frame clones, and not every one. Listed here are fewer than 12,000 clones without any singletons, the top ten holding around 13%. A marrow graft followed busulfan-fludarabine conditioning, with cyclophosphamide on days +3 and +4. Sample: PBMCs, taken after allogeneic stem cell transplant with posttransplant cyclophosphamide. These receptors were collected from a female patient in her forties or fifties who received an allogeneic stem cell transplant from a related donor, was CMV-positive, and had no GVHD. These T cells may partly come from the graft donor.

There are many counts of this clone. This sequence joins TRBV10-1 and TRBJ2-5; D unclear. The ends were cut back, 3 bases at V and 0 bases at J, with 11 bases in the middle. CDR3 size: 15 residues. Per the germline V gene, CDR1 is WNHNN and CDR2 is SYGVQD (reference sequence). The CDR3 here is CASSDRQANQETQYF. The CDR3 DNA is TGCGCCAGCAGTGATCGCCAGGCGAACCAAGAGACCCAGTACTTC.

This clone came up many times. The chain links TRBV30 to TRBJ2-5, with unresolved D. The CDR3 covers 11 residues. The V gene lost 2 bases and the J gene lost 2 bases, with 3 bases spanning the gap. Germline assignment: CDR1 GTSNPN and CDR2 SVGIG (reference sequence). The CDR3 nucleotides read TGTGCCTGGAGTCCTCAAGAGACCCAGTACTTC. Translation: CAWSPQETQYF.

This clone has at least ten counts. J is TRBJ2-3 and V is TRBV19, with a weak D call TRBD1 (6 bases). Trimming stripped 5 bases from V and 5 bases from J, with 20 bases between. The germline V gene has CDR1 LNHDA and CDR2 SQIVND (reference sequence). CDR3 size: 16 residues. The chain's CDR3 is CASSLSGVAVVDTQYF. Here the CDR3 DNA reads TGTGCCAGTAGTCTGTCAGGGGTGGCTGTGGTAGATACGCAGTATTTT.

The table lists this clone with many counts. The genes are TRBV18 and TRBJ2-1, with TRBD2 matching over 7 bases. The trim removed 6 bases at V and 0 bases at J, leaving 8 bases unmatched. Looked up from germline, CDR1 is KGHSH and CDR2 is LQKENI. The CDR3 extends over 16 amino acids. The CDR3, as DNA: TGTGCCAGCTCCCGGGACTACCAGAGCTCCTACAATGAGCAGTTCTTC. It codes for CASSRDYQSSYNEQFF.

This clone was counted at least ten times. This sequence joins TRBV6-1 and TRBJ1-5; D call uncertain. V lost 5 bases and J 3 bases, leaving 11 bases between the germline ends. Germline values: CDR1 MNHNS, CDR2 SASEGT. The CDR3 sequence is 14 residues long. The CDR3 DNA reads TGTGCCAGCAGTCAACAGAGTACCAATCAGCCCCAGCATTTT. Translating it yields CASSQQSTNQPQHF.